A selection of T cell receptor beta chains follows, all from one sample in a study of T cell repertoires in aging, cancer and after chemotherapy. TCRdb recomputed calls from the multiplex PCR reads with MiXCR, one row per CDR3 protein. The sample has a few thousand distinct CDR3 sequences, roughly a quarter seen once. The sequenced material came from blood. The receptors shown here come from a human donor with a solid tumor. Each CDR3 is given with its conserved first and last residue. D genes are given only for firm matches. The listing skips clone size in some rows; elsewhere it reads once, few, many or a size class.

clone_size,j_call,d_call,v_call,cdr3_aa,cdr3_nt
medium-sized,TRBJ2-7,.,TRBV19,CASSKTPSPGEQYF,TGTGCCAGTAGCAAGACCCCGTCCCCGGGCGAGCAGTACTTC
medium-sized,TRBJ2-7,TRBD1,TRBV6-5,CASSRDSRSSYEQYF,TGTGCCAGCAGTCGGGACAGCCGGAGCTCCTACGAGCAGTACTTC
medium-sized,TRBJ1-3,.,TRBV19,CASATQPSSGNTIYF,TGTGCCAGTGCCACACAGCCGAGCTCTGGAAACACCATATATTTT
medium-sized,TRBJ1-5,.,TRBV19,CASSSQHNQPQHF,TGTGCCAGTAGTAGTCAGCACAATCAGCCCCAGCATTTT
medium-sized,TRBJ2-7,.,TRBV6-5,CASSPGVVYEQYF,TGTGCCAGCAGTCCAGGGGTCGTGTACGAGCAGTACTTC
.,TRBJ1-1,.,TRBV5-1,CASSRNGLRVDTEAFF,TGCGCCAGCAGCAGAAACGGACTTCGGGTTGACACTGAAGCTTTCTTT
.,TRBJ2-3,.,TRBV20-1,CSAREIAEDTQYF,TGCAGTGCTAGAGAGATAGCGGAAGATACGCAGTATTTT
medium-sized,TRBJ1-4,.,TRBV18,CASSPPSQGGEKLFF,TGTGCCAGCTCACCACCGTCGCAGGGAGGTGAAAAACTGTTTTTT
.,TRBJ2-7,TRBD1,TRBV12-3/TRBV12-4,CASSGTGFYEQYF,TGTGCCAGCAGCGGGACAGGATTCTACGAGCAGTACTTC
medium-sized,TRBJ2-1,TRBD2,TRBV7-2,CASSLDWTSGVNNEQFF,TGTGCCAGCAGCTTAGATTGGACTAGCGGGGTCAACAATGAGCAGTTCTTC
medium-sized,TRBJ2-7,.,TRBV6-2/TRBV6-3,CASSYPARQRSDEQYF,TGTGCCAGCAGTTACCCGGCACGTCAGCGAAGCGACGAGCAGTACTTC